The 15 T cell receptor beta chains below come from one sample, sequenced in a study of blood T cell repertoires in COVID-19. Method: immunoSEQ multiplex PCR; TCRdb's copy keeps in-frame clones and lacks some. The sample includes around 250,000 clones, 75% to 90% seen only once; the top ten take roughly 10%. The sample taken for sequencing was peripheral blood. These receptor sequences come from a woman between 70 and 85 years old with COVID-19, enrolled during active disease.

The chain carries TRBV27 and TRBJ1-1, with TRBD1 matching 7 bases. The ends lost 6 bases at V and 5 bases at J; junction bases unmatched: 15. The CDR3 consists of 16 residues. Germline-derived CDR1 and CDR2 are MNHEY and SMNVEV (reference sequence). CDR3 loop: CASSPRTGLSETEAFF. The CDR3 DNA is TGTGCCAGCAGCCCTAGGACAGGTCTCTCCGAGACTGAAGCTTTCTTT.

The chain recombines TRBV30 with TRBJ2-7; no firm D call. Trimming pared 0 bases from V and 5 bases from J, leaving 14 bases between. Germline lookup yields CDR1 GTSNPN and CDR2 SVGIG (reference sequence). The CDR3 sequence is 14 residues long. CDR3 sequence: CAWSVHSGSNEQYF. DNA of the CDR3: TGTGCCTGGAGTGTACACTCCGGGTCAAACGAGCAGTACTTC. The variable domain in full, completed from reference TRBV30 and TRBJ2-7, reads SQTIHQWPATLVQPVGSPLSLECTVEGTSNPNLYWYRQAAGRGLQLLFYSVGIGQISSEVPQNLSASRPQDRQFILSSKKLLLSDSGFYLCAWSVHSGSNEQYFGPGTRLTVT.

The V call is TRBV7-3, the J call TRBJ2-4; TRBD2 agrees at 16 bases. There are 19 residues in the CDR3. With 5 bases clipped from V and 1 base from J, the junction kept 8 bases outside the gene matches. The germline CDR1 and CDR2 sequences are SGHTA and FQGTGA. CDR3 coding DNA: TGTGCCAGCAGCACCGGGACTAGCGGGAGGGGGAGGGCCAAAAACATTCAGTACTTC. Translated: CASSTGTSGRGRAKNIQYF.

CDR3 nucleotides: TGCGCCAGCAGTCCGGGGGGTTCTGGAAACACCATATATTTT. This codes for CASSPGGSGNTIYF. The genes are TRBV5-1 and TRBJ1-3, with D possibly matching TRBD1 (5 bases). With 5 bases removed from V and 1 base from J, the gap between germline ends came to 10 bases. Per germline, CDR1 SGHRS and CDR2 YFSETQ. The CDR3 is 14 residues long.

V and J are TRBV6-5 and TRBJ2-7; 12 bases are a match to TRBD2. The CDR3 has 15 residues. Germline loops: CDR1 MNHEY, CDR2 SVGAGI. Trimming at V came to 5 bases and at J to 7 bases, leaving 9 bases not matched to a gene. The CDR3 spells CASSRTSGTLGEQYF. Written as DNA, the CDR3 is TGTGCCAGCAGTCGGACTAGCGGGACGCTTGGGGAGCAGTACTTC.

This clone has just one count. The chain joins TRBV24-1 to TRBJ1-5; 12 bases line up with TRBD1. CDR1 and CDR2 (germline): KGHDR, SFDVKD. CDR3 size: 17 residues. V was pared by 3 bases and J by 7 bases, with 9 bases of the junction left unmatched. CDR3 nucleotides: TGTGCCACCAGTGATGCCGGGACAGGGGGCAATATCCAGCCCCAGCATTTT. This encodes CATSDAGTGGNIQPQHF.

V gene TRBV9 combines with J gene TRBJ2-4; possible D gene TRBD1, 5 bases. Trimming left V 2 bases short and J 2 bases short, with 14 bases between. CDR3 size: 16 residues. Germline CDR1 is SGDLS and CDR2 is YYNGEE. CDR3 sequence (DNA): TGTGCCAGCAGCGTCGGGTCAGGGCGTTCCAAAAACATTCAGTACTTC. Translation: CASSVGSGRSKNIQYF.

The chain recombines TRBV18 with TRBJ2-7, with no clear D. The V end was cut by 2 bases, the J end by 3 bases, with 8 bases between. The germline CDR1 and CDR2 sequences are KGHSH and LQKENI. This CDR3 region has 13 residues. The CDR3 nucleotides read TGTGCCAGCTCACCAGCCCCCGGCTACGAGCAGTACTTC. This sequence encodes CASSPAPGYEQYF.

This chain joins TRBV6-5 and TRBJ1-1, with D hard to call. Germline lookup yields CDR1 MNHEY and CDR2 SVGAGI. The CDR3 runs to 13 residues. V lost 4 bases, J lost 4 bases, and 10 bases lay in between. The CDR3 sequence: CASSLPRATEAFF. The DNA for the CDR3 is TGTGCCAGCAGTTTGCCCCGCGCCACTGAAGCTTTCTTT.

The gene calls are TRBV7-9 and TRBJ1-5; no clear D. The CDR3 has 12 residues. The germline gives CDR1 SEHNR, CDR2 FQNEAQ (reference sequence). Trimming cost V 3 bases and J 6 bases, with 6 bases left between them. The CDR3 reads CASSLIGQPQHF. In DNA, the CDR3 is TGTGCCAGCAGCTTGATCGGTCAGCCCCAGCATTTT. Full variable domain (rest looked up from reference TRBV7-9 and TRBJ1-5): DTGVSQNPRHKITKRGQNVTFRCDPISEHNRLYWYRQTLGQGPEFLTYFQNEAQLEKSRLLSDRFSAERPKGSFSTLEIQRTEQGDSAMYLCASSLIGQPQHFGDGTRLSIL.

The chain carries TRBV7-9 and TRBJ2-1; a weak D match, TRBD1 (5 bases). Per the germline V gene, CDR1 is SEHNR and CDR2 is FQNEAQ (reference sequence). Trimming removed 5 bases at V and 10 bases at J, with 12 bases between. The CDR3 has 12 residues. The chain's CDR3 is CASSLQVGEQFF. The CDR3 DNA sequence: TGTGCCAGCAGCCTACAGGTTGGGGAGCAGTTCTTC.

This clone was counted once. This chain uses TRBV11-3 with TRBJ1-1; TRBD1 is a possible D gene (5 bases). Germline V gene sequence: CDR1 SGHNT, CDR2 YENEEA. CDR3 size: 14 residues. V lost 6 bases, J lost 5 bases, and 16 bases lay in between. The CDR3 nucleotides read TGTGCCAGCAGTTACCAGGGAGGAGGGACTGAAGCTTTCTTT. Encoded protein: CASSYQGGGTEAFF.

The chain uses TRBV6-2 or TRBV6-3 and TRBJ1-4, with D tentatively TRBD1 (6 bases). Trimming pared 6 bases from V and 4 bases from J, leaving 18 bases between. The germline V gene encodes CDR1 MNHEY and CDR2 SVGEGT. The CDR3 runs 16 residues. The CDR3 nucleotides are TGTGCCAGCAGCAGGGGATACGGGACAAGTAATGAAAAACTGTTTTTT. Protein: CASSRGYGTSNEKLFF.

The genes are TRBV15 and TRBJ2-7, with D possibly TRBD2 on 5 matching bases. CDR3 length: 17 amino acids. V lost 0 bases, J lost 3 bases, and 18 bases lay in between. Germline lookup yields CDR1 LNHNV and CDR2 YYDKDF (reference sequence). The CDR3 DNA follows: TGTGCCACCAGCAGAGATCTGGGTGGCGGACTGATCTACGAGCAGTACTTC. It codes for CATSRDLGGGLIYEQYF.

The rearrangement links TRBV28 to TRBJ2-1; 8 bases match TRBD2. In germline, CDR1 is MDHEN, CDR2 SYDVKM. Trimming took 6 bases from V and 5 from J; bases not matched to a gene: 6. This CDR3 comprises 14 residues. Here the CDR3 reads CASSPLAGNNEQFF. The CDR3 DNA follows: TGTGCCAGCAGCCCCTTAGCGGGAAACAATGAGCAGTTCTTC.